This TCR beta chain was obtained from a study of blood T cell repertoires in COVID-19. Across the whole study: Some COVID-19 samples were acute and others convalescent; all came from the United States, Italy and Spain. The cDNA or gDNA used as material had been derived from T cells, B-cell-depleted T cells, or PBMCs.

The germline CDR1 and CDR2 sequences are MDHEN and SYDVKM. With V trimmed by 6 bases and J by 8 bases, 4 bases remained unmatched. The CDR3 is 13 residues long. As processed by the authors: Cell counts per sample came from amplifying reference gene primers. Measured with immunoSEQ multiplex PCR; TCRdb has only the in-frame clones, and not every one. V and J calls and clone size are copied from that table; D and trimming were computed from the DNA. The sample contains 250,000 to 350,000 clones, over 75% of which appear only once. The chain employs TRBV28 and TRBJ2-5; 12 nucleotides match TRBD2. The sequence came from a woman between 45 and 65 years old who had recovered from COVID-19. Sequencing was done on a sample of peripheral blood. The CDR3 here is CASRLAGGTTQYF. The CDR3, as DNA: TGTGCCAGCAGACTAGCGGGGGGCACTACCCAGTACTTC.